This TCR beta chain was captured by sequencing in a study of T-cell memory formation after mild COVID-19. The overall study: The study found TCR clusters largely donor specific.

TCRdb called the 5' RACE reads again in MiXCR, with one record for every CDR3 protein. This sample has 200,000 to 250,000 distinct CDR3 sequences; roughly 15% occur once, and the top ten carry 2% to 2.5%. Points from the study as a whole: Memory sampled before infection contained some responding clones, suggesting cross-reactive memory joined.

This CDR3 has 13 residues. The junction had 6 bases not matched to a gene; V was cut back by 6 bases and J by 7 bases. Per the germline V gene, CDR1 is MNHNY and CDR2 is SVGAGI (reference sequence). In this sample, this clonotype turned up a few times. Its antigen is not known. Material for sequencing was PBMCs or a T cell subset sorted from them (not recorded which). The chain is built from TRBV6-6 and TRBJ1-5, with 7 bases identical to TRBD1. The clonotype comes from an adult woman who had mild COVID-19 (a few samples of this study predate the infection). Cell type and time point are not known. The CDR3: CASRGGTDQPQHF. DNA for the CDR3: TGTGCCAGCAGGGGGGGGACAGACCAGCCCCAGCATTTT.